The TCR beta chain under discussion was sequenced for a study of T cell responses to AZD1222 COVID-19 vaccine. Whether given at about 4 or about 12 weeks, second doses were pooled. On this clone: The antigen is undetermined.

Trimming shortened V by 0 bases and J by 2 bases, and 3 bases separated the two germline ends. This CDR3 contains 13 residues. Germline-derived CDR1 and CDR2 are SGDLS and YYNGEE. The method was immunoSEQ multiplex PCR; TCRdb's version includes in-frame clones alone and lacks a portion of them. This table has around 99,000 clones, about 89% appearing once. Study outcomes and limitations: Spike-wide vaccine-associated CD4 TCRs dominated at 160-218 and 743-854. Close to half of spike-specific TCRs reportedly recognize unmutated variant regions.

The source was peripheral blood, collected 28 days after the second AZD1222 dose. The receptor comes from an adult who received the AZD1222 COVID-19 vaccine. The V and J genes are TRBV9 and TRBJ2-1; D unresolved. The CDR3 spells CASSVGTYNEQFF. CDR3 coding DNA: TGTGCCAGCAGCGTAGGCACCTACAATGAGCAGTTCTTC.